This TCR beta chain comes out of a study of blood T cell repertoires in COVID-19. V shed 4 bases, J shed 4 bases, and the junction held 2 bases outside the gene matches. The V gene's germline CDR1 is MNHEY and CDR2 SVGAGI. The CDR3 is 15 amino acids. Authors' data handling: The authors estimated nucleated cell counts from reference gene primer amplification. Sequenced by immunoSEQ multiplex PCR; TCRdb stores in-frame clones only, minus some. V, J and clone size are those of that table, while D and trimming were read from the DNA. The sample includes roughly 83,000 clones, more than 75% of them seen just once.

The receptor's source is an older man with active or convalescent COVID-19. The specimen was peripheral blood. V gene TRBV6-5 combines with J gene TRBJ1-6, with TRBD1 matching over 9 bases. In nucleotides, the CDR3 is TGTGCCAGCAGTTTACAGGGGGCTTATAATTCACCCCTCCACTTT. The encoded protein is CASSLQGAYNSPLHF.